The TCR beta chain under discussion was sequenced for a study of T-cell reconstitution after alpha-beta-depleted transplantation in children. Study-level results: Elevated TCRbeta diversity at day 60 was traced, in some patients, to surviving recipient T cells and thymic progenitors. Most T-cell counts and diversity one year after the transplant came from T cells that were newly produced. At around two months after transplant, the alpha-beta T cells were reportedly derived from several hundred expanded clones that came from non-depleted graft cells.

During its preparation, the TCRbeta library received unique molecular identifiers. TCRdb re-called the PCR reads with MiXCR, one entry per CDR3 protein. Found here are about 110,000 distinct CDR3 sequences, about a tenth of them singletons; the top ten hold nearly 35%. This clonotype was detected only a few times. What it recognizes is unknown. This specimen was PBMCs, taken before TCRalphabeta/CD19-depleted stem cell transplant. The sequence was obtained from a boy between 2 and 10 years old with acute lymphoblastic leukemia, due to receive a stem cell transplant.

CDR3 sequence: CASSRTGNYGYTF. CDR3 nucleotides: TGTGCCAGCAGCCGGACAGGGAACTATGGCTACACCTTC. V gene TRBV3-1 combines with J gene TRBJ1-2, with 8 bases lining up with TRBD1. J was trimmed by 2 bases and V by 4 bases; bases with no gene match: 0. The CDR3 is 13 amino acids. CDR1 LGHDT and CDR2 YNNKEL come from the germline V gene (reference sequence).